The 21 T cell receptor beta chains below were found in one sample sequenced in a study of CD8 T cells in Susac syndrome. RNA in amounts of about 0.5 to 1 ug was reverse transcribed with random hexamers. TCRdb re-analysed the immunoSEQ multiplex PCR reads in MiXCR, keeping a single row per CDR3 protein. The sample lists roughly 130,000 distinct CDR3 sequences; nearly 95% were seen once. Sequenced material: CD4+ T cells from PBMCs. Receptor source: a human donor in good health.

V and J are TRBV30 and TRBJ2-1, with 8 bases matching TRBD2. The V gene end was trimmed by 2 bases and the J gene end by 1 base; junction bases not matched to a gene: 7. The CDR3 is 16 residues long. The germline V gene has CDR1 GTSNPN and CDR2 SVGIG (reference sequence). In DNA, the CDR3 is TGTGCCTGGAGTCCTCGGGAGGGGGGATCCTACAATGAGCAGTTCTTC. Amino acids: CAWSPREGGSYNEQFF.

This chain links TRBV19 with TRBJ2-7; no firm D call. Trimming left V 3 bases short and J 2 bases short, with 5 bases between. The CDR3 consists of 12 residues. The germline CDR1 and CDR2 sequences are LNHDA and SQIVND (reference sequence). CDR3 loop: CASSMTPYEQYF. CDR3 DNA: TGTGCCAGTAGTATGACACCCTACGAGCAGTACTTC.

J is TRBJ2-3 and V is TRBV5-1; the D gene is possibly TRBD2 (6 bases). Per germline, CDR1 SGHRS and CDR2 YFSETQ. The CDR3 length is 15 residues. V lost 2 bases, J lost 4 bases, and 14 bases lay in between. The CDR3 region has the DNA TGCGCCAGCAGCTTCTGGGAGGCCGATGCAGATACGCAGTATTTT. The encoded protein is CASSFWEADADTQYF.

V gene TRBV29-1 combines with J gene TRBJ2-2, with 9 bases aligning to TRBD2. The CDR3 consists of 15 residues. The germline V gene has CDR1 SQVTM and CDR2 ANQGSEA. Unmatched junction bases numbered 4, after V lost 4 bases and J lost 1 base. This chain's CDR3 is CSVVRAGGNTGELFF. The CDR3 bases are TGCAGCGTTGTTCGAGCGGGAGGGAACACCGGGGAGCTGTTTTTT.

The chain is built from TRBV4-1 and TRBJ1-2; D gene uncertain. V shed 1 base and J shed 1 base, with 13 bases lying between them. The CDR3 spans 16 residues. Looked up from germline, CDR1 is MGHRA and CDR2 is YSYEKL. The CDR3 reads CASSQVPDDFNYGYTF. CDR3 bases: TGCGCCAGCAGCCAAGTCCCAGACGACTTTAACTATGGCTACACCTTC.

The V gene is TRBV5-4, the J gene TRBJ1-1; 8 bases map to TRBD1. This CDR3 contains 12 residues. Germline V gene data show CDR1 as SGHNT and CDR2 as YYREEE (reference sequence). V gave up 4 bases and J gave up 7 bases; unmatched junction bases: 3. The CDR3 loop reads CASSHGTGEAFF. DNA of the CDR3: TGTGCCAGCAGCCATGGGACAGGTGAAGCTTTCTTT.

Only one count was recorded for this clonotype. V usage is TRBV3-1 and J usage is TRBJ1-2, with a possible D match to TRBD1 (5 bases). In germline, CDR1 is LGHDT, CDR2 YNNKEL (reference sequence). This CDR3 has 16 residues. V shed 0 bases and J shed 0 bases, with 11 bases lying between them. The CDR3, as DNA: TGTGCCAGCAGCCAAGATCTTGCGACAGCTAACTATGGCTACACCTTC. Protein product: CASSQDLATANYGYTF.

The chain carries TRBV29-1 and TRBJ2-7, with 8 positions matching TRBD2. The CDR3 loop spans 13 amino acids. The V gene's germline CDR1 is SQVTM and CDR2 ANQGSEA. Trimming cost V 7 bases and J 3 bases; bases outside gene matches: 8. The CDR3 spells CSAISGTGYEQYF. In DNA form, the CDR3 reads TGCAGCGCTATTAGCGGGACCGGCTACGAGCAGTACTTC.

The chain has TRBV18 and TRBJ1-2; D is unclear. Looked up from germline, CDR1 is KGHSH and CDR2 is LQKENI. The CDR3 loop spans 16 amino acids. The V end was cut by 3 bases, the J end by 4 bases, with 18 bases between. The CDR3 DNA reads as TGTGCCAGCTCACCCCTCCGCGGGGAGCTAGCCTATGGCTACACCTTC. Protein sequence: CASSPLRGELAYGYTF.

The V and J genes are TRBV3-1 and TRBJ2-7; tentatively, D is TRBD2 (6 bases). This CDR3 spans 16 amino acids. The germline CDR1 and CDR2 sequences are LGHDT and YNNKEL (reference sequence). Trimming removed 1 base from V and 7 bases from J, with 20 bases in between. In DNA, the CDR3 is TGTGCCAGCAGCCAAGGCCCCGGGACTGGAGGGGAGGAGCAGTACTTC. It yields the protein CASSQGPGTGGEEQYF.

Only a few counts were recorded for this clonotype. The J gene is TRBJ1-1, the V gene TRBV5-1; 7 positions agree with TRBD1. CDR1 and CDR2 from the germline V gene are SGHRS and YFSETQ. The ends lost 6 bases at V and 0 bases at J; junction bases unmatched: 8. This CDR3 spans 15 amino acids. CDR3 sequence: CASNQGQLMNTEAFF. CDR3 bases: TGCGCCAGCAACCAGGGACAGCTCATGAACACTGAAGCTTTCTTT.

The V gene is TRBV6-6, the J gene TRBJ2-7; maybe TRBD1 (6 bases). Germline CDR1 reads MNHNY; CDR2 reads SVGAGI (reference sequence). V was clipped by 6 bases and J by 6 bases, with 18 bases between them. This CDR3 has 14 residues. CDR3 DNA: TGTGCCAGCAGACGGGACACCTCATCTCGCGAGCAGTACTTC. Its translation: CASRRDTSSREQYF.

This clonotype was seen only once. This chain joins TRBV29-1 and TRBJ2-4, with 7 nucleotides matching TRBD1. Germline assignment: CDR1 SQVTM and CDR2 ANQGSEA. Unmatched junction bases numbered 10, after V lost 7 bases and J lost 1 base. The CDR3 runs 15 residues. The CDR3 DNA is TGCAGCGCCAAACAGACAGGGTGGGCCAAAAACATTCAGTACTTC. It yields the protein CSAKQTGWAKNIQYF. The entire variable domain, with the rest obtained from reference TRBV29-1 and TRBJ2-4, is as follows: SAVISQKPSRDICQRGTSLTIQCQVDSQVTMMFWYRQQPGQSLTLIATANQGSEATYESGFVIDKFPISRPNLTFSTLTVSNMSPEDSSIYLCSAKQTGWAKNIQYFGAGTRLSVL.

The chain joins TRBV7-2 to TRBJ2-7; D gene uncertain. Germline V gene sequence: CDR1 SGHTA, CDR2 FQGNSA. The length of the CDR3 is 15 residues. Deletions cut 5 bases from V and 0 bases from J, with 14 bases between. Written as DNA, the CDR3 is TGTGCCAGCAGCCCCCCGGAGCTGGACTCCTACGAGCAGTACTTC. Translating it yields CASSPPELDSYEQYF. Together with reference TRBV7-2 and TRBJ2-7, the CDR3 gives the full variable domain: GAGVSQSPSNKVTEKGKDVELRCDPISGHTALYWYRQSLGQGLEFLIYFQGNSAPDKSGLPSDRFSAERTGGSVSTLTIQRTQQEDSAVYLCASSPPELDSYEQYFGPGTRLTVT.

The chain couples TRBV18 to TRBJ2-5; D gene unclear. The V and J ends lost 1 base and 5 bases respectively, with 5 bases between them. The CDR3 spans 12 residues. The V gene's germline CDR1 is KGHSH and CDR2 LQKENI. The CDR3 region has the DNA TGTGCCAGCTCACCACTCAGCGAGACCCAGTACTTC. Translation gives CASSPLSETQYF. Using reference TRBV18 and TRBJ2-5 for the parts outside the CDR3, the full variable domain is NAGVMQNPRHLVRRRGQEARLRCSPMKGHSHVYWYRQLPEEGLKFMVYLQKENIIDESGMPKERFSAEFPKEGPSILRIQQVVRGDSAAYFCASSPLSETQYFGPGTRLLVL.

V usage is TRBV5-6 and J usage is TRBJ2-5; unclear D gene. Germline assignment: CDR1 SGHDT and CDR2 YYEEEE. The CDR3 sequence is 14 residues long. The germline V and J ends were trimmed by 2 bases and 3 bases, with 11 bases remaining between them. CDR3 sequence: CASSLGATEETQYF. CDR3 in DNA: TGTGCCAGCAGCTTAGGAGCTACTGAAGAGACCCAGTACTTC.

The gene calls are TRBV7-6 and TRBJ2-3; 8 bases match TRBD1. Germline CDR1 SGHVS, CDR2 FNYEAQ. J gave up 5 bases and V 6 bases, and 10 bases lay outside the gene matches. This CDR3 has 15 amino acids. The CDR3 here is CASRRRDRRGDTQYF. CDR3 sequence (DNA): TGTGCCAGCAGACGCCGGGACAGGAGAGGAGATACGCAGTATTTT.

This chain joins TRBV28 and TRBJ1-3, with D possibly TRBD1 on 6 matching bases. The V gene's germline CDR1 is MDHEN and CDR2 SYDVKM. Trimming removed 7 bases from V and 0 bases from J, with 13 bases in between. The CDR3 runs to 15 residues. DNA of the CDR3: TGTGCCAGCACGGGGGGACATCTCTCTGGAAACACCATATATTTT. Translation: CASTGGHLSGNTIYF.

This chain connects TRBV27 to TRBJ2-7; D may match TRBD1 or TRBD2 (5 bases each). The V and J ends lost 6 bases and 3 bases respectively, with 27 bases between them. CDR3 length: 18 residues. The germline gives CDR1 MNHEY, CDR2 SMNVEV (reference sequence). The CDR3: CASSLLGTRRIKIYEQYF. The CDR3 region has the DNA TGTGCCAGCAGCCTCCTAGGGACCCGAAGGATTAAGATCTACGAGCAGTACTTC.

This chain uses TRBV5-1 with TRBJ2-7; TRBD1 agrees at 11 bases. The V segment lost 2 bases and the J segment 3 bases; nucleotides outside the gene matches: 1. CDR1 and CDR2 (germline): SGHRS, YFSETQ. The CDR3 length is 14 residues. CDR3 protein: CASSFGTGGYEQYF. CDR3 in DNA: TGCGCCAGCAGCTTCGGGACAGGGGGCTACGAGCAGTACTTC. Full variable domain (remainder filled in from reference TRBV5-1 and TRBJ2-7): KAGVTQTPRYLIKTRGQQVTLSCSPISGHRSVSWYQQTPGQGLQFLFEYFSETQRNKGNFPGRFSGRQFSNSRSEMNVSTLELGDSALYLCASSFGTGGYEQYFGPGTRLTVT.

The chain couples TRBV15 to TRBJ1-5; 7 bases match TRBD1. V lost 5 bases to trimming and J lost 1 base; unmatched junction nucleotides: 11. This CDR3 is 17 amino acids long. Looked up from germline, CDR1 is LNHNV and CDR2 is YYDKDF (reference sequence). As DNA, the CDR3 is TGTGCCACCAGCCGAAACAGGGGTACAACGAGCAATCAGCCCCAGCATTTT. The encoded protein is CATSRNRGTTSNQPQHF. The full variable domain, with the rest looked up from reference TRBV15 and TRBJ1-5, is DAMVIQNPRYQVTQFGKPVTLSCSQTLNHNVMYWYQQKSSQAPKLLFHYYDKDFNNEADTPDNFQSRRPNTSFCFLDIRSPGLGDTAMYLCATSRNRGTTSNQPQHFGDGTRLSIL.